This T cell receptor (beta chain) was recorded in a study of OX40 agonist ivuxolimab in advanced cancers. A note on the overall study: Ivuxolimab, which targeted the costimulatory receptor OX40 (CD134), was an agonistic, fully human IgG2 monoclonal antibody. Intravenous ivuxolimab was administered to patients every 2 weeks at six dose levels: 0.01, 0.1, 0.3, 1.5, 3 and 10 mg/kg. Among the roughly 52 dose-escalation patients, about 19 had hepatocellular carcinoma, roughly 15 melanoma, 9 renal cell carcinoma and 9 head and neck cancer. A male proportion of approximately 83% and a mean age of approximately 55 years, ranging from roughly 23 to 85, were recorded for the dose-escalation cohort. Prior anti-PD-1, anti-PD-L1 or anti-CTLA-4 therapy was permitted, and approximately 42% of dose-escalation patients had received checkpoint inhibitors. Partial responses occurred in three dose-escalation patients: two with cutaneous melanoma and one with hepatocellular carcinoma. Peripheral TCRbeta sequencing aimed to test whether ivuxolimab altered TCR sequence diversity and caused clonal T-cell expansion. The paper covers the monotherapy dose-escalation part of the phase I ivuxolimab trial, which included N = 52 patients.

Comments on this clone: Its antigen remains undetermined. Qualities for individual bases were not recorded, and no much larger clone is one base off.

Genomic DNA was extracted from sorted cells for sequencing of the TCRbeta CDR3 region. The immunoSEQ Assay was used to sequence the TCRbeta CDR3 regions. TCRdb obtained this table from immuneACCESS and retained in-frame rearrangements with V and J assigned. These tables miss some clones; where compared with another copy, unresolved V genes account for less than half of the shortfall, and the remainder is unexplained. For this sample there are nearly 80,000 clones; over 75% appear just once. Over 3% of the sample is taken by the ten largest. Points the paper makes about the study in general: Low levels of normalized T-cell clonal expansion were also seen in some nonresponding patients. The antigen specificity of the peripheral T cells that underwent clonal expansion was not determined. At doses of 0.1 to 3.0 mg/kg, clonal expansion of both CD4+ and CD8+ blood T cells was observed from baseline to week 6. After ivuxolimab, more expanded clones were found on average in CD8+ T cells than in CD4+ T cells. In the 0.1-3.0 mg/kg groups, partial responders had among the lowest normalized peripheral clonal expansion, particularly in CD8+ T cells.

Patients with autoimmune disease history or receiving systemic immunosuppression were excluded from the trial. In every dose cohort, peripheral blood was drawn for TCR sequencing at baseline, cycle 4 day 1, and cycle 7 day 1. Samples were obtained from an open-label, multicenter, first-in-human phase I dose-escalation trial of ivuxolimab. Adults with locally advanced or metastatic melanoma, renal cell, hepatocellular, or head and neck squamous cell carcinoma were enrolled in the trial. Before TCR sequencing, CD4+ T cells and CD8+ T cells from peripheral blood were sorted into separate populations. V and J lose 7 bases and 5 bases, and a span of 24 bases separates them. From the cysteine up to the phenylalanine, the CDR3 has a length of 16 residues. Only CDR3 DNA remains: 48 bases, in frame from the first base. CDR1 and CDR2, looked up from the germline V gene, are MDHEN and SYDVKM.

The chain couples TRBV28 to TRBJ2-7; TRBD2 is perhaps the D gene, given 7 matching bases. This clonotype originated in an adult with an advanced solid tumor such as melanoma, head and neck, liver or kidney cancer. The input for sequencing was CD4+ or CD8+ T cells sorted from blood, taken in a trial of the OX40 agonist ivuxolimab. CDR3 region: CASKGGLRGGTHEQYF. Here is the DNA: TGTGCCAGCAAAGGGGGTTTGAGGGGAGGGACCCACGAGCAGTACTTC. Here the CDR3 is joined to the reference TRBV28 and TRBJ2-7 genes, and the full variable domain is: DVKVTQSSRYLVKRTGEKVFLECVQDMDHENMFWYRQDPGLGLRLIYFSYDVKMKEKGDIPEGYSVSREKKERFSLILESASTNQTSMYLCASKGGLRGGTHEQYFGPGTRLTVT.